This TCR beta chain was found in a study of blood T cell repertoires in COVID-19. Study overall: The United States, Italy and Spain supplied acute and convalescent COVID-19 samples.

Method: immunoSEQ multiplex PCR; TCRdb's copy keeps in-frame clones and lacks some. The sample records more than 95,000 clones, more than 80% being singletons. The CDR3 consists of 14 residues. Germline loops: CDR1 MRHNA, CDR2 SNTAGT. Seattle participants joined during active infection and were tracked over time. A word on this clone: One end of the junction does not line up with germline, which may come from a read error.

This sequence originates from a woman of 80 years or more with COVID-19, enrolled during active disease. The chain has TRBV6-4 and TRBJ2-1; a possible D gene is TRBD2 (6 bases). Source material: peripheral blood. The DNA for the CDR3 is TGTGCCAGCATCCGCCGGGACTCCCACAATGAGCAGTTCTTC. Translating it yields CASIRRDSHNEQFF.